This TCR beta chain appears in the sequencing data of a study of preoperative IRX-2 immunotherapy in early breast cancer (dated by TCRdb to between 2019 and 2020). In light of the paper, this sample's treatment or condition label describes: preoperative locoregional IRX-2 cytokine immunotherapy. The samples were obtained from a phase Ib study that tested preoperative, locoregional IRX-2 cytokine immunotherapy designed to prime immune responses. Before surgery, IRX-2 was given to the donors, who were patients with early-stage breast cancer. As regards this clone: Its antigen has not been determined. Base qualities are not provided; no much larger clone lies one nucleotide away.

Receptors were amplified or captured by the immunoSEQ multiplex PCR assay. Not all clones reach the TCRdb copy of this immuneACCESS table, which keeps in-frame sequences only. Checked studies attribute under half of the gap to unresolved V genes and leave the rest unexplained. This sample comprises 25,000 to 30,000 clones, 70% to 85% of them detected only once. 3% to 3.5% of the sample is taken by the ten largest. The sample was gathered from a patient treated with IRX-2 immunotherapy. The sequence came from a human donor with breast cancer.

CDR3 loop: CASSPRTSSYEQYF. Read as DNA, the sequence is TGTGCCAGTAGTCCGCGGACTTCCTCCTACGAGCAGTACTTC. The sequence joins TRBV19 to TRBJ2-7; 5 matching bases give a weak D call of TRBD2. As encoded in the germline V gene (reference sequence), CDR1 is LNHDA while CDR2 is SQIVND. The CDR3 covers 14 residues, taking in both the cysteine and the phenylalanine. The retained sequence is limited to the CDR3, 42 bases, with the frame set at the first base. V drops 5 bases and J drops 0 bases, leaving 11 bases in between.